This TCR beta chain comes out of a study of control samples from healthy donors and cancer patients (dated by TCRdb to the early 2020s). CDR3 length: 16 amino acids, cysteine to phenylalanine. Only the CDR3 region is kept as DNA, spanning 48 bases read in frame from base 1. Trimming takes 5 bases off V and 1 base off J; junction bases not matched to a gene: 9. CDR1 SGHTA and CDR2 FQGNSA were looked up in the germline V gene. A word on this clone: Its antigen remains undetermined. Per-base qualities were not stored, and no clone one base away is much larger.

Libraries were built with the immunoSEQ multiplex PCR assay. TCRdb stores this immuneACCESS table with in-frame sequences only. Part of the clones is absent; in the studies checked, under half of the shortfall reflects unresolved V genes, and no reason is known for the rest. The sample yields 95,000 to 150,000 clones; about 89% were counted once. The ten largest account for 7.8% of the sample. This TCR derives from a woman younger than 35 in good health. The sample consisted of blood. The chain is made from TRBV7-2 and TRBJ1-2; TRBD1 agrees with 8 junctional bases. The sequence in DNA is TGTGCCAGCAGCCTCGGGGGACAGGCCAGTAACTATGGCTACACCTTC. The translation is CASSLGGQASNYGYTF.